This entry features one TCR beta chain sequence. How the authors handled the data: Amplification of reference gene primers provided the estimated nucleated cell counts. Clones were read by immunoSEQ multiplex PCR, and TCRdb kept only the in-frame ones, dropping some. V, J and clone size reflect that table, while D and trimming were determined from the DNA. This sample yields about 130,000 clones, of which about 89% are seen a single time; around 10% belongs to the top ten. Trimming took 6 bases from V and 3 from J, leaving 12 bases between them. The germline V gene encodes CDR1 MNHEY and CDR2 SVGAGI. The CDR3 has 13 amino acids. One Seattle source followed patients from active infection through their disease course. The data are from a study of blood T cell repertoires in COVID-19. Study at large: Sites across the United States, Italy and Spain contributed samples from acute and convalescent COVID-19. T cells, B-cell-depleted T cells, or PBMCs provided the cDNA or gDNA that served as material.

The specimen sequenced was peripheral blood. V gene TRBV6-5 combines with J gene TRBJ2-7, with D maybe TRBD2 (5 bases). The clonotype was recovered from an older woman with COVID-19, enrolled during active disease. The CDR3 is CASSPSRDYEQYF. CDR3 nucleotide sequence: TGTGCCAGCAGCCCCAGCCGGGACTACGAGCAGTACTTC.